A selection of T cell receptor beta chains follows, all from one sample in a study of blood T cell repertoires in COVID-19. Data came from immunoSEQ multiplex PCR; TCRdb stores just in-frame clones and leaves some out. The sample consists of 250,000 to 400,000 clones, around 88% of them appearing once. The sample was peripheral blood. These receptors were collected from a woman under 40 with COVID-19, enrolled during active disease. Both conserved end residues are part of each CDR3.

TRBV2	TRBJ2-3	CASSDPGHSADTQYF
TRBV15	TRBJ1-2	CATSRETGGYGYTF
TRBV2	TRBJ1-2	CASPDGNYGYTF
TRBV5-6	TRBJ2-5	CASSLGGQGLQETQYF
TRBV12-5	TRBJ1-2	CASGLTQTGKGYTF
TRBV7-2	TRBJ1-6	CASSSRRGNNSPLHF
TRBV6-5	TRBJ1-3	CASSYSGTGKRNTIYF
TRBV12-3/TRBV12-4	TRBJ1-2	CASSLEAGPYTF
TRBV5-1	TRBJ2-5	CASSLELAGIGETQYF
TRBV11-2	TRBJ2-5	CASSLVSRTRGETQYF
TRBV4-2	TRBJ2-1	CASSQESSGGYNEQFF
TRBV3-1/TRBV3-2	TRBJ1-4	CASSQEVGREKLFF
TRBV4-3	TRBJ1-2	CASSPNLQGWNGYTF
TRBV19	TRBJ2-2	CASSIGGGTGELFF
TRBV11-3	TRBJ2-7	CASNQGPGHLDYEQYF
TRBV2	TRBJ1-4	CASSKAAPGEKLFF
TRBV6-6	TRBJ2-2	CASRPNRNTGELFF
TRBV6-2/TRBV6-3	TRBJ1-2	CASSYRGNGLLPNYGYTF
TRBV7-2	TRBJ1-1	CASSLQRTGNTEAFF
TRBV19	TRBJ1-1	CASSRRVSTEAFF
TRBV24-1	TRBJ1-2	CATSDLRVDGYTF
TRBV4-3	TRBJ2-1	CASSQLSGGAREQFF
TRBV5-1	TRBJ2-3	CASSLTTGANTQYF
TRBV11-3	TRBJ2-7	CASSPRRSGDTYEQYF
TRBV6-5	TRBJ1-1	CASSPLHTNTEAFF
TRBV7-8	TRBJ2-7	CASSFWTGGPSYEQYF
TRBV11-2	TRBJ2-2	CASSRKELGTGELFF
TRBV18	TRBJ2-5	CASRPSGGTQETQYF
TRBV6-1	TRBJ2-1	CASSERTSLPTYNEQFF
TRBV9	TRBJ1-1	CASSPQTHGGTSEAFF
TRBV21-1	TRBJ2-3	CASSKSVSTDTQYF
TRBV5-1	TRBJ2-3	CASSLRSPYTDTQYF
TRBV5-1	TRBJ2-3	CASSLWLAGITDTQYF
TRBV5-1	TRBJ1-4	CASSPAQGGKEKLFF
TRBV12-3/TRBV12-4	TRBJ1-3	CASMVTVGNTIYF
TRBV11-2	TRBJ1-1	CASSFQGTEAFF
TRBV5-4	TRBJ1-1	CASSLEGARGNTEAFF
TRBV30	TRBJ2-7	CAWSAILGSEQYF
TRBV28	TRBJ1-1	CASTAGGNPGGTEAFF
TRBV11-2	TRBJ2-7	CASSLDAWAFAYEQYF
TRBV14	TRBJ1-1	CASSQEWGRGTTEAFF
TRBV2	TRBJ2-2	CASQSTGELFF
TRBV5-5	TRBJ1-6	CASSLVVGGVSPLHF
TRBV3-1/TRBV3-2	TRBJ2-5	CASSQRSQETQYF
TRBV5-1	TRBJ2-2	CASSFTLGFTNTGELFF
TRBV19	TRBJ1-5	CASSMGGQPQHF
TRBV7-9	TRBJ1-3	CASSLNSPHSGNTIYF
TRBV10-3	TRBJ2-3	CAISGEERTTQYF
TRBV7-9	TRBJ1-1	CASSRNDRSAEAFF
TRBV4-2	TRBJ1-4	CASSQTVSEGDEKLFF